A single sample is the source of the 20 T cell receptor beta chains below, sequenced in a study of sequential checkpoint blockade in melanoma. Documented treatment: randomized to nivolumab then ipilimumab (arm A) or the reverse (arm B). Clones were read by immunoSEQ multiplex PCR, and TCRdb kept only the in-frame ones, dropping some. The sample holds more than 15,000 clones, about 80% seen once. The sequencing used CD8+ T cells sorted from blood (inferred from file names), collected from a patient given nivolumab and ipilimumab in sequence. The receptors derive from a human donor with melanoma.

The chain carries TRBV30 and TRBJ1-3; a weak D match, TRBD1 (5 bases). Germline values: CDR1 GTSNPN, CDR2 SVGIG (reference sequence). V was trimmed by 5 bases and J by 0 bases, leaving 11 bases between them. The CDR3 spans 14 residues. CDR3 nucleotide sequence: TGTGCCTGGTGCGGGGGTAGCTCTGGAAACACCATATATTTT. Translating it yields CAWCGGSSGNTIYF. Using reference TRBV30 and TRBJ1-3 for the parts outside the CDR3, the full variable domain is SQTIHQWPATLVQPVGSPLSLECTVEGTSNPNLYWYRQAAGRGLQLLFYSVGIGQISSEVPQNLSASRPQDRQFILSSKKLLLSDSGFYLCAWCGGSSGNTIYFGEGSWLTVV.

This chain uses TRBV4-1 with TRBJ2-7, with a tentative D call TRBD2 (6 bases). Germline V gene sequence: CDR1 MGHRA, CDR2 YSYEKL. The CDR3 length is 15 residues. V lost 4 bases and J lost 2, with 15 bases in between. CDR3 protein: CASSLDTGVPYEQYF. The CDR3 DNA follows: TGCGCCAGCAGCCTGGACACGGGAGTCCCCTACGAGCAGTACTTC.

The chain links TRBV9 to TRBJ1-2; D is undetermined. Trimming removed 3 bases at V and 4 bases at J, with 16 bases between. Germline V CDR1 and CDR2: SGDLS, YYNGEE. The CDR3 consists of 15 residues. The CDR3 region is CASSDGGGRGYGYTF. CDR3 nucleotides: TGTGCCAGCAGCGACGGTGGCGGCCGAGGCTATGGCTACACCTTC.

The chain has TRBV27 and TRBJ1-2; a weak D match, TRBD1 (5 bases). This CDR3 contains 13 residues. CDR1 MNHEY and CDR2 SMNVEV come from the germline V gene (reference sequence). Trimming removed 3 bases from V and 1 base from J, with 6 bases in between. CDR3 region: CASSLGLNYGYTF. CDR3 sequence (DNA): TGTGCCAGCAGTTTGGGGCTTAACTATGGCTACACCTTC.

The rearrangement links TRBV19 to TRBJ1-4; TRBD1 is a possible D gene (6 bases). V gave up 5 bases and J gave up 0 bases, with 10 bases separating them. Germline loops: CDR1 LNHDA, CDR2 SQIVND (reference sequence). This CDR3 has 15 residues. The CDR3, as DNA: TGTGCCAGTAGTCCGAGGACAGCAACTAATGAAAAACTGTTTTTT. Protein sequence: CASSPRTATNEKLFF.

The J gene is TRBJ1-2, the V gene TRBV6-1; D gene unclear. The CDR3 spans 15 residues. The ends were cut back, 1 base at V and 6 bases at J, with 15 bases in the middle. The germline gives CDR1 MNHNS, CDR2 SASEGT. CDR3 sequence: CASSEGGVRGNGYTF. In DNA form, the CDR3 reads TGTGCCAGCAGTGAAGGTGGGGTCCGCGGGAATGGCTACACCTTC.

J is TRBJ1-1 and V is TRBV10-3; D gene ambiguous. Germline CDR1 and CDR2: ENHRY and SYGVKD. Trimming removed 3 bases at V and 1 base at J, with 6 bases between. The CDR3 covers 13 residues. Here the CDR3 reads CAISDSGNTEAFF. CDR3 sequence (DNA): TGTGCCATCAGTGATTCAGGGAACACTGAAGCTTTCTTT.

The chain has TRBV5-6 and TRBJ1-2; D might be TRBD1 (6 bases). Trimming stripped 2 bases from V and 1 base from J, with 24 bases between. CDR3 size: 19 residues. Germline CDR1 is SGHDT and CDR2 is YYEEEE. In DNA, the CDR3 is TGTGCCAGCAGCTTAACACTGGACAGAAATTTACACAGTAACTATGGCTACACCTTC. The encoded protein is CASSLTLDRNLHSNYGYTF. The full variable domain, with the rest looked up from reference TRBV5-6 and TRBJ1-2, is DAGVTQSPTHLIKTRGQQVTLRCSPKSGHDTVSWYQQALGQGPQFIFQYYEEEERQRGNFPDRFSGHQFPNYSSELNVNALLLGDSALYLCASSLTLDRNLHSNYGYTFGSGTRLTVV.

The genes are TRBV11-1 and TRBJ2-7; 13 bases are a match to TRBD2. Germline CDR1 and CDR2: SGHAT and FQDESV (reference sequence). Trimming took 4 bases from V and 4 from J; bases not matched to a gene: 4. The CDR3 is made up of 15 amino acids. Written as DNA, the CDR3 is TGTGCCAGCAGCTCCCCGGGACTAGCGGGATACGAGCAGTACTTC. This encodes CASSSPGLAGYEQYF.

This chain uses TRBV11-2 with TRBJ1-1; D unresolved. Trimming pared 0 bases from V and 7 bases from J, leaving 15 bases between. The CDR3 covers 15 residues. The germline CDR1 and CDR2 sequences are SGHAT and FQNNGV. The CDR3 loop is CASSLEASREFEAFF. DNA of the CDR3: TGTGCCAGCAGCTTAGAAGCTTCCCGGGAATTTGAAGCTTTCTTT.

The genes are TRBV13 and TRBJ2-7; a weak D match, TRBD1 (6 bases). The CDR3 is 13 amino acids. Germline CDR1 PRHDT, CDR2 FYEKMQ (reference sequence). Trimming took 5 bases from V and 5 from J, leaving 13 bases between them. CDR3 protein: CASSTTGTHEQYF. The CDR3 coding sequence is TGTGCCAGCAGCACCACAGGGACCCACGAGCAGTACTTC.

J is TRBJ2-7 and V is TRBV29-1; 9 bases fit TRBD2. The ends lost 4 bases at V and 2 bases at J; junction bases unmatched: 6. Germline CDR1 is SQVTM and CDR2 is ANQGSEA. There are 14 residues in the CDR3. The CDR3 sequence is CSVVGAGGTYEQYF. CDR3 coding DNA: TGCAGCGTTGTTGGAGCGGGGGGTACCTACGAGCAGTACTTC.

This clone has just a few counts. Other DNA sequences in the sample encode the same CDR3. The J gene is TRBJ2-7, the V gene TRBV19, with 10 positions matching TRBD1. The ends lost 1 base at V and 3 bases at J; junction bases unmatched: 3. The CDR3 extends over 15 amino acids. Germline CDR1 LNHDA, CDR2 SQIVND (reference sequence). DNA of the CDR3: TGTGCCAGTAGTATAGGGACAGGGGGGAGCTACGAGCAGTACTTC. This codes for CASSIGTGGSYEQYF. The full variable domain, its missing parts supplied by reference TRBV19 and TRBJ2-7, is DGGITQSPKYLFRKEGQNVTLSCEQNLNHDAMYWYRQDPGQGLRLIYYSQIVNDFQKGDIAEGYSVSREKKESFPLTVTSAQKNPTAFYLCASSIGTGGSYEQYFGPGTRLTVT.

The genes are TRBV28 and TRBJ1-4, with 8 bases aligning to TRBD1. This CDR3 has 13 residues. Germline V gives CDR1 MDHEN, CDR2 SYDVKM. The junction had 7 bases not matched to a gene; V was cut back by 3 bases and J by 13 bases. The CDR3 bases are TGTGCCAGCAGTTTGGACACAGGGGGGGCACTGTTTTTT. This gives the protein CASSLDTGGALFF.

For the CDR3, the DNA is TGTGCCAGCAGCGCCGCGGGGGGTGTAGACTACGAGCAGTACTTC. Amino acids: CASSAAGGVDYEQYF. This rearrangement joins TRBV9 to TRBJ2-7; 8 nucleotides agree with TRBD2. J gave up 3 bases and V 3 bases, and 8 bases lay outside the gene matches. Germline assignment: CDR1 SGDLS and CDR2 YYNGEE. The CDR3 runs to 15 residues.

The chain links TRBV5-5 to TRBJ1-6, with D possibly being TRBD1 (5 bases). The CDR3 runs 15 residues. CDR1 is SGHKS, CDR2 YYEKEE, per germline (reference sequence). The V end was cut by 2 bases, the J end by 0 bases, with 6 bases between. The CDR3 region has the DNA TGTGCCAGCAGCTTAGGGGTCTCCTATAATTCACCCCTCCACTTT. Its translation is CASSLGVSYNSPLHF.

This rearrangement joins TRBV5-4 to TRBJ1-2; the D is unclear. Germline V CDR1 and CDR2: SGHNT, YYREEE (reference sequence). The V gene lost 0 bases and the J gene lost 1 base, with 7 bases spanning the gap. This CDR3 is built from 14 residues. The CDR3 coding sequence is TGTGCCAGCAGCTTGGGTGGGAGTAACTATGGCTACACCTTC. Translated, it gives CASSLGGSNYGYTF.

The chain is built from TRBV5-4 and TRBJ1-2; 8 nucleotides match TRBD1. CDR1 is SGHNT, CDR2 YYREEE, per germline (reference sequence). This CDR3 is built from 15 residues. The ends lost 3 bases at V and 7 bases at J; junction bases unmatched: 11. As DNA, the CDR3 is TGTGCCAGCAGCTCTTGGACAGGGTCACTGGGTGGCTACACCTTC. The encoded protein is CASSSWTGSLGGYTF.

The V gene is TRBV7-9, the J gene TRBJ2-7; 10 bases agree with TRBD1. This CDR3 region has 14 residues. Germline V gene lookup returns CDR1 SEHNR and CDR2 FQNEAQ (reference sequence). The V segment lost 4 bases and the J segment 1 base; nucleotides outside the gene matches: 1. The CDR3 loop reads CASSWTGGSYEQYF. The CDR3, as DNA: TGTGCCAGCAGCTGGACAGGGGGATCCTACGAGCAGTACTTC.

The V and J genes are TRBV4-1 and TRBJ1-6, with TRBD1 as a possible D gene (6 bases). The germline gives CDR1 MGHRA, CDR2 YSYEKL. This CDR3 is built from 15 residues. Trimming took off 0 bases at V and 13 bases at J, with 16 bases between the two ends. The CDR3 coding sequence is TGCGCCAGCAGCCAAGATCAGGGGACGGCATGGCCCCTCCACTTT. Translating gives CASSQDQGTAWPLHF.